The rows below give T cell receptor beta chains drawn from one sample of a study of blood T cell repertoires in COVID-19. Sequenced by immunoSEQ multiplex PCR; TCRdb stores in-frame clones only, minus some. The table includes some 50,000 clones, roughly 84% detected once. The sample consisted of peripheral blood. The receptors derive from a man aged 50 or older with acute or convalescent COVID-19. The CDR3 runs from the conserved cysteine through the conserved F or W. The order of the fields is clone size, D gene, J gene, V gene, CDR3 DNA, CDR3 protein. D genes are given only for firm matches. The size field is filled for only some rows; it gives once, few, many or a size class.

>.|.|TRBJ2-3|TRBV5-1
TGCGCCAGCAGCTTAGCAACAGATACGCAGTATTTT
CASSLATDTQYF
>.|TRBD2|TRBJ2-1|TRBV15
TGTGCCACCAGCAGACCTACTAGCGGGAGGTTAAACGAGCAGTTCTTC
CATSRPTSGRLNEQFF
>.|.|TRBJ1-3|TRBV28
TGTGCCAGCACCGAACAGGGCCCTGGAAACACCATATATTTT
CASTEQGPGNTIYF
>once|TRBD1|TRBJ1-2|TRBV18
TGTGCCAGCTCACCCCCCAGTGGGACAACAGGGGCAAGAGGCTACACCTTC
CASSPPSGTTGARGYTF
>.|TRBD1|TRBJ1-4|TRBV4-1
TGCGCCAGCAGCCAAGATCACGGACAGGGGTTTGAAAAACTGTTTTTT
CASSQDHGQGFEKLFF
>.|TRBD2|TRBJ2-1|TRBV4-2
TGTGCCAGCAGCCAAGATCCACTAGCGGGATGGAGTGAGCAGTTCTTC
CASSQDPLAGWSEQFF
>.|TRBD2|TRBJ2-7|TRBV7-9
TGTGCCAGCAGCTCTTTGTCGGGACTAGCGGGTAAGACGACCTACGAGCAGTACTTC
CASSSLSGLAGKTTYEQYF
>.|TRBD1|TRBJ2-3|TRBV10-2
TGCGCCAGCAACGGGACAGGGTGGTCAGATACGCAGTATTTT
CASNGTGWSDTQYF
>.|.|TRBJ1-6|TRBV18
TGTGCCAGCTCACCAGCGGATAATTCACCCCTCCACTTT
CASSPADNSPLHF
>.|TRBD2|TRBJ2-1|TRBV12-5
TGTGCTAGTGGTCCTGGACTAGCGGGGTACAATGAGCAGTTCTTC
CASGPGLAGYNEQFF
>few|TRBD1|TRBJ1-1|TRBV6-2/TRBV6-3
TGTGCCAGCAGTTACTCGTTAAGGGGGCCCTCCTCTGAAGCTTTCTTT
CASSYSLRGPSSEAFF
>.|.|TRBJ2-1|TRBV27
TGTGCCAGCAGTTTGGGTTGGTGGGAGGAGGCGAATGAGCAGTTCTTC
CASSLGWWEEANEQFF
>.|TRBD2|TRBJ2-3|TRBV7-8
TGTGCCAGCAGCTCAGCGGGAGGGCCTTCAGATACGCAGTATTTT
CASSSAGGPSDTQYF
>.|.|TRBJ1-1|TRBV2
TGTGCCAGCACTCTGGACTTGAACACTGAAGCTTTCTTT
CASTLDLNTEAFF
>few|TRBD1|TRBJ1-2|TRBV5-5
TGTGCCAGCAGCAGCGGACAGGCTAACTATGGCTACACCTTC
CASSSGQANYGYTF
>.|TRBD2|TRBJ2-1|TRBV11-2
TGTGCCAGCAGCTTTAGCGGGGGGCCTTACAATGAGCAGTTCTTC
CASSFSGGPYNEQFF
>.|TRBD1|TRBJ2-1|TRBV15
TGTGCCACCAGCAGAGATGGGACAGGGGGGGTCTACAATGAGCAGTTCTTC
CATSRDGTGGVYNEQFF
>once|.|TRBJ2-4|TRBV7-3
TGTGCCAGCAGCTTAAGTACTAAAAACATTCAGTACTTC
CASSLSTKNIQYF
>.|TRBD2|TRBJ2-5|TRBV7-9
TGTGCCAGCAGCCAAACCGGACGACTAGCGGGGCACCAAGAGACCCAGTACTTC
CASSQTGRLAGHQETQYF
>once|TRBD1|TRBJ2-3|TRBV3-1/TRBV3-2
TGTGCCAGCAGCGACCAATACAGGGGCGAGGGAGATACGCAGTATTTT
CASSDQYRGEGDTQYF
>.|TRBD2|TRBJ2-3|TRBV11-3
TGTGCCAGCAGCTTGTGGGGGGGAGCAGATACGCAGTATTTT
CASSLWGGADTQYF
>.|.|TRBJ2-7|TRBV10-2
TGCGCCAGCAGTGAGTCGGGCAGGGACTCCTACGAGCAGTACTTC
CASSESGRDSYEQYF
>few|.|TRBJ2-1|TRBV28
TGTGCCAGCAGTCCACTCCAACTAAAGCGGTCCTCCTACAATGAGCAGTTCTTC
CASSPLQLKRSSYNEQFF
>.|.|TRBJ2-5|TRBV12-3/TRBV12-4
TGTGCCAGCAGCCCGGGACTCCAAGGGACCCAGTACTTC
CASSPGLQGTQYF
>.|TRBD1|TRBJ2-4|TRBV11-2
TGTGCCAGCAGCCAGGGGGTAGCCAAAAACATTCAGTACTTC
CASSQGVAKNIQYF
>.|TRBD2|TRBJ2-2|TRBV11-1
TGTGCCAGCAGCCCCCGGACTAGCGGGGGGGGCGGGGAGCTGTTTTTT
CASSPRTSGGGGELFF
>once|.|TRBJ2-7|TRBV6-5
TGTGCCAGCAGCCAAACAGGGAACTACGAGCAGTACTTC
CASSQTGNYEQYF
>.|.|TRBJ2-1|TRBV2
TGTGCCAGCAGTGAAGCTGGCCACAATGAGCAGTTCTTC
CASSEAGHNEQFF
>few|.|TRBJ1-4|TRBV6-1
TGTGCCAGCAGTGAAGGAGGTGGGACTAATGAAAAACTGTTTTTT
CASSEGGGTNEKLFF
>.|TRBD2|TRBJ2-7|TRBV4-1
TGCGCCAGCAGCCGACTAGCGGGAGGGATCTACGAGCAGTACTTC
CASSRLAGGIYEQYF
>once|TRBD1|TRBJ1-1|TRBV7-9
TGTGCCAGCAGCTTTGGACAGGTGAACACTGAAGCTTTCTTT
CASSFGQVNTEAFF
>.|.|TRBJ1-3|TRBV5-6
TGTGCCAGCAGCTTCGATGGGCTACCGGAATACACCATATATTTT
CASSFDGLPEYTIYF
>.|.|TRBJ1-5|TRBV6-5
TGTGCCAGCAGGGGTCAGGGTGAGGTTCAGCCCCAGCATTTT
CASRGQGEVQPQHF
>.|TRBD1|TRBJ2-1|TRBV29-1
TGCAGCGTTCAACTTAGGGACAGGGGGCTCTACAATGAGCAGTTCTTC
CSVQLRDRGLYNEQFF
>.|TRBD1|TRBJ2-1|TRBV15
TGTGCCACCAGGACAGGGGGCTCCTACAATGAGCAGTTCTTC
CATRTGGSYNEQFF
>once|.|TRBJ2-1|TRBV9
TGTGCCAGCAGCGGTTCTACCTACAATGAGCAGTTCTTC
CASSGSTYNEQFF
>once|.|TRBJ1-1|TRBV10-2
TGCGCCAGCAGTGCGATAGACACTCAAAACACTGAAGCTTTCTTT
CASSAIDTQNTEAFF
>.|TRBD1|TRBJ2-2|TRBV11-2
TGTGCCAGCAGCCCGAAAGAGACAGGGTGGAAAAACACCGGGGAGCTGTTTTTT
CASSPKETGWKNTGELFF
>.|TRBD1|TRBJ2-7|TRBV5-4
TGTGCCAGCAGACCGACAGGGTCGTCCTACGAGCAGTACTTC
CASRPTGSSYEQYF
>.|.|TRBJ1-1|TRBV6-5
TGTGCCAGCAGTCGAACAGCATCTGAAGCTTTCTTT
CASSRTASEAFF
>.|TRBD1|TRBJ1-4|TRBV25-1
TGTGCCAGCAGTTGGGACAGGGGGCAACTGTTTTTT
CASSWDRGQLFF
>.|TRBD1|TRBJ1-1|TRBV19
TGTGCCAGTAGTGAACAGGGGATGAACACTGAAGCTTTCTTT
CASSEQGMNTEAFF
>.|TRBD1|TRBJ2-3|TRBV19
TGTGCCAGTAGTATGGACAGGACAGATACGCAGTATTTT
CASSMDRTDTQYF
>.|.|TRBJ1-6|TRBV19
TGTGCCAGTAGTACTGGCAGGGTTGGTTCACCCCTCCACTTT
CASSTGRVGSPLHF
>.|.|TRBJ2-1|TRBV10-1
TGCGCCAGCAGCGTACAGGAAGGAGAGCAGTTCTTC
CASSVQEGEQFF
>.|.|TRBJ2-1|TRBV6-1
TGTGCCAGCAGTGAAGCGGGAGAGCCGCGTGAGCAGTTCTTC
CASSEAGEPREQFF
>once|.|TRBJ2-7|TRBV7-9
TGTGCCAGCAGCTCCTGGTCGCGCGGGGCCTACGAGCAGTACTTC
CASSSWSRGAYEQYF
>.|TRBD1|TRBJ1-5|TRBV18
TGTGCCAGCTCACCGGCAGCACCCAGGGGGCTAGATCAGCCCCAGCATTTT
CASSPAAPRGLDQPQHF